This T cell receptor (beta chain) derives from a study of OX40 agonist ivuxolimab in advanced cancers. TCRdb keeps only in-frame clones here, not all; method: immunoSEQ multiplex PCR. The sample shows around 84,000 clones, less than 85% of them seen only once. Trimming removed 6 bases at V and 8 bases at J, with 19 bases between. Per germline, CDR1 WSHSY and CDR2 SAAADI. The CDR3 runs 14 residues. Sample: CD4+ or CD8+ T cells sorted from blood, taken in a trial of the OX40 agonist ivuxolimab. The TCR was taken from an adult with an advanced solid tumor such as melanoma, head and neck, liver or kidney cancer. V gene TRBV10-2 combines with J gene TRBJ1-2; TRBD1 might be the D (6 bases). As DNA, the CDR3 is TGCGCCAGCAGCGGAGGGACACTCCGGGGGGGCTACACCTTC. It yields the protein CASSGGTLRGGYTF.